Below, 30 T cell receptor beta chains from the same sample are listed, as sequenced in a study of Ad26.COV2.S vaccination and SARS-CoV-2 variants. Treatment in this sample: 19 received Ad26.COV2.S at low or high dose, single or two shots; 5 received placebo; per-sample allocation not given. Samples were taken on day 63 after the first vaccine or placebo injection. Assay used: immunoSEQ multiplex PCR; TCRdb lists only in-frame clones, some missing. The repertoire holds roughly 420,000 clones, with 80% to 90% as singletons. Sample: peripheral blood, taken in a trial of Ad26.COV2.S vaccine versus placebo. The receptor source for this set is a person aged 18-65 years who received the Ad26.COV2.S COVID-19 vaccine or a placebo.

V usage is TRBV28 and J usage is TRBJ1-6; D is possibly TRBD1 (5 bases). Germline-derived CDR1 and CDR2 are MDHEN and SYDVKM. The CDR3 sequence is 13 residues long. Trimming left V 8 bases short and J 6 bases short, with 11 bases between. CDR3 coding DNA: TGTGCCAGCGTGGCAGGGCGTAATTCACCCCTCCACTTT. Encoded protein: CASVAGRNSPLHF.

The chain carries TRBV11-3 and TRBJ2-2, with D unclear. Trimming shortened V by 0 bases and J by 2 bases, and 4 bases separated the two germline ends. Germline CDR1 reads SGHNT; CDR2 reads YENEEA. The CDR3 loop spans 14 amino acids. This chain's CDR3 is CASSLEANTGELFF. As DNA, the CDR3 is TGTGCCAGCAGCTTAGAGGCCAACACCGGGGAGCTGTTTTTT.

The chain recombines TRBV28 with TRBJ2-7, with TRBD2 matching over 8 bases. The germline V gene has CDR1 MDHEN and CDR2 SYDVKM. The ends lost 2 bases at V and 9 bases at J; junction bases unmatched: 9. The CDR3 has 14 amino acids. The CDR3 coding sequence is TGTGCCAGCAGTTTAACCGGGGGGGGTTGGTGGCAGTACTTC. It yields the protein CASSLTGGGWWQYF.

The V and J genes are TRBV28 and TRBJ1-1, with D tentatively TRBD1 (6 bases). V gave up 8 bases and J gave up 4 bases, with 14 bases separating them. This CDR3 spans 13 amino acids. Germline V gene lookup returns CDR1 MDHEN and CDR2 SYDVKM. Here the CDR3 reads CASSQGIVTEAFF. The CDR3 bases are TGTGCCAGCTCCCAGGGGATCGTCACTGAAGCTTTCTTT.

The CDR3 DNA is TGTGCCAGCAGCTTAGGGGGCTGGCGAGCTAAGAACACTGAAGCTTTCTTT. The encoded protein is CASSLGGWRAKNTEAFF. V is TRBV11-3 and J is TRBJ1-1; D possibly corresponds to TRBD1 (5 bases). CDR1 and CDR2 (germline): SGHNT, YENEEA. Trimming took 1 base from V and 1 from J, leaving 16 bases between them. The length of the CDR3 is 17 residues.

The V and J genes are TRBV6-5 and TRBJ1-1; D is perhaps TRBD1 (5 bases). V lost 2 bases to trimming and J lost 8 bases, with 9 bases between them. Germline V CDR1 and CDR2: MNHEY, SVGAGI. The CDR3 runs to 12 residues. CDR3 sequence reads: CASSYGGAEAFF. For the CDR3, the DNA is TGTGCCAGCAGTTACGGAGGGGCCGAAGCTTTCTTT.

This chain joins TRBV6-2 or TRBV6-3 and TRBJ2-7, with unresolved D. The CDR3 covers 20 residues. CDR1 is MNHEY and CDR2 is SVGEGT in the germline V gene. Trimming took off 0 bases at V and 5 bases at J, with 29 bases between the two ends. The CDR3 DNA reads as TGTGCCAGCAGTTACTCGATGTTGACCAAGACCAAAACCCGTTCAGACGAGCAGTACTTC. This gives the protein CASSYSMLTKTKTRSDEQYF.

The genes are TRBV5-4 and TRBJ2-5; 10 nucleotides align to TRBD2. The CDR3 runs to 16 residues. Germline values: CDR1 SGHNT, CDR2 YYREEE (reference sequence). V lost 2 bases to trimming and J lost 1 base; unmatched junction nucleotides: 5. CDR3 in DNA: TGTGCCAGCAGCTTTGATTTAGCGGGGGGCCAAGAGACCCAGTACTTC. This codes for CASSFDLAGGQETQYF. The variable domain in full, completed from reference TRBV5-4 and TRBJ2-5, reads ETGVTQSPTHLIKTRGQQVTLRCSSQSGHNTVSWYQQALGQGPQFIFQYYREEENGRGNFPPRFSGLQFPNYSSELNVNALELDDSALYLCASSFDLAGGQETQYFGPGTRLLVL.

The chain has TRBV2 and TRBJ1-5; D gene ambiguous. The V gene's germline CDR1 is SNHLY and CDR2 FYNNEI. Deletions cut 8 bases from V and 4 bases from J, with 12 bases between. The CDR3 totals 13 residues. The CDR3 bases are TGTGCCAGCGGGCAGGTTGTGAATCAGCCCCAGCATTTT. This sequence encodes CASGQVVNQPQHF.

This chain connects TRBV7-6 to TRBJ2-1; possible D gene TRBD1, 5 bases. Trimming shortened V by 2 bases and J by 3 bases, and 11 bases separated the two germline ends. Per germline, CDR1 SGHVS and CDR2 FNYEAQ. CDR3 size: 15 residues. For the CDR3, the DNA is TGTGCCAGCAGCTTAACTCAGGGATTCTACAATGAGCAGTTCTTC. Translated: CASSLTQGFYNEQFF. The entire variable domain, with the rest obtained from reference TRBV7-6 and TRBJ2-1, is as follows: GAGVSQSPRYKVTKRGQDVALRCDPISGHVSLYWYRQALGQGPEFLTYFNYEAQQDKSGLPNDRFSAERPEGSISTLTIQRTEQRDSAMYRCASSLTQGFYNEQFFGPGTRLTVL.

The chain uses TRBV2 and TRBJ2-7; no definite D call. The CDR3 loop spans 14 amino acids. CDR1 and CDR2 (germline): SNHLY, FYNNEI. V gave up 7 bases and J gave up 0 bases, with 13 bases separating them. CDR3 protein: CASIRWTVSYEQYF. CDR3 DNA sequence: TGTGCCAGCATCCGATGGACGGTCTCCTACGAGCAGTACTTC. Supplemented by reference TRBV2 and TRBJ2-7, the full variable domain reads EPEVTQTPSHQVTQMGQEVILRCVPISNHLYFYWYRQILGQKVEFLVSFYNNEISEKSEIFDDQFSVERPDGSNFTLKIRSTKLEDSAMYFCASIRWTVSYEQYFGPGTRLTVT.

This rearrangement joins TRBV7-2 to TRBJ2-3; D is unclear. Per the germline V gene, CDR1 is SGHTA and CDR2 is FQGNSA. V lost 5 bases and J 7 bases, leaving 13 bases between the germline ends. CDR3 length: 13 amino acids. The CDR3 DNA sequence: TGTGCCAGCAGCGCACTGTTCGCATATACGCAGTATTTT. This gives the protein CASSALFAYTQYF. The whole variable domain, filled in from reference TRBV7-2 and TRBJ2-3, reads GAGVSQSPSNKVTEKGKDVELRCDPISGHTALYWYRQSLGQGLEFLIYFQGNSAPDKSGLPSDRFSAERTGGSVSTLTIQRTQQEDSAVYLCASSALFAYTQYFGPGTRLTVL.

The chain links TRBV5-1 to TRBJ1-2; D not certain. Germline V gene sequence: CDR1 SGHRS, CDR2 YFSETQ. V lost 3 bases, J lost 2 bases, and 8 bases lay in between. The CDR3 has 13 amino acids. CDR3 sequence (DNA): TGCGCCAGCAGCTCTGGATTAAACTATGGCTACACCTTC. It is translated as CASSSGLNYGYTF.

V usage is TRBV5-1 and J usage is TRBJ2-1; TRBD2 is a possible D gene (5 bases). The CDR3 extends over 14 amino acids. V shed 4 bases and J shed 1 base, with 9 bases lying between them. The germline CDR1 and CDR2 sequences are SGHRS and YFSETQ. CDR3 nucleotides: TGCGCCAGCAGCCCTCGGAGGTCCTACAATGAGCAGTTCTTC. Translated, it gives CASSPRRSYNEQFF.

The rearrangement joins TRBV5-6 to TRBJ2-2, with D possibly matching TRBD2 (7 bases). The length of the CDR3 is 15 residues. Looked up from germline, CDR1 is SGHDT and CDR2 is YYEEEE. Trimming pared 3 bases from V and 3 bases from J, leaving 12 bases between. CDR3 amino acids: CASSSRGGHTGELFF. As DNA, the CDR3 is TGTGCCAGCAGCTCCAGGGGAGGGCACACCGGGGAGCTGTTTTTT.

The gene calls are TRBV7-2 and TRBJ1-4; D is undetermined. This CDR3 comprises 15 residues. The V gene lost 5 bases and the J gene lost 0 bases, with 10 bases spanning the gap. In germline, CDR1 is SGHTA, CDR2 FQGNSA. In DNA, the CDR3 is TGTGCCAGCAGCCATAGGTGGGCAACTAATGAAAAACTGTTTTTT. Translating it yields CASSHRWATNEKLFF.

This clone appeared once. The chain recombines TRBV14 with TRBJ2-3; D gene unclear. CDR1 and CDR2 from the germline V gene are SGHDN and FVKESK. The CDR3 has 16 amino acids. V lost 4 bases to trimming and J lost 2 bases, with 16 bases between them. The CDR3 DNA follows: TGTGCCAGCAGCCCAAGAAAAACTACCTACACAGATACGCAGTATTTT. Amino acid sequence: CASSPRKTTYTDTQYF.

The gene calls are TRBV30 and TRBJ1-1; D may be TRBD1 (5 bases). The length of the CDR3 is 13 residues. The V gene lost 3 bases and the J gene lost 4 bases, with 12 bases spanning the gap. Per the germline V gene, CDR1 is GTSNPN and CDR2 is SVGIG (reference sequence). The CDR3 protein is CAWSRMGVTEAFF. CDR3 bases: TGTGCCTGGAGCAGGATGGGGGTCACTGAAGCTTTCTTT.

This chain uses TRBV5-1 with TRBJ2-7, with D perhaps TRBD1 (5 bases). The CDR3 length is 16 residues. Germline V CDR1 and CDR2: SGHRS, YFSETQ. Trimming left V 0 bases short and J 0 bases short, with 13 bases between. The CDR3 spells CASSLAGVGVSYEQYF. The CDR3 region has the DNA TGCGCCAGCAGCTTGGCCGGTGTAGGGGTCTCCTACGAGCAGTACTTC.

CDR3 bases: TGTGCCAGCAGTGAAGGAGAAGCGGCTGAAGCTTTCTTT. This translates into CASSEGEAAEAFF. V is TRBV2 and J is TRBJ1-1; D uncertain. V was shortened by 1 base and J by 6 bases, with 9 bases between the two germline ends. Per germline, CDR1 SNHLY and CDR2 FYNNEI. The CDR3 is made up of 13 amino acids.

V usage is TRBV3-1 (or the pseudogene TRBV3-2) and J usage is TRBJ2-3; possibly TRBD2 for D (5 bases). Germline V gene data show CDR1 as LGHDT and CDR2 as YNNKEL (reference sequence). CDR3 length: 17 residues. The V end lost 0 bases, the J end lost 2 bases, and 15 bases lay between the germline ends. The CDR3 DNA sequence: TGTGCCAGCAGCCAAGATCTTCGGACTCTCCACACAGATACGCAGTATTTT. Amino acids: CASSQDLRTLHTDTQYF.

CDR3 sequence reads: CAWSEQGGNGYTF. CDR3 nucleotide sequence: TGTGCCTGGAGTGAGCAGGGAGGCAATGGCTACACCTTC. The chain carries TRBV30 and TRBJ1-2; tentatively, D is TRBD1 (5 bases). The V and J ends lost 1 base and 6 bases respectively, with 12 bases between them. The CDR3 sequence is 13 residues long. Germline V gene data show CDR1 as GTSNPN and CDR2 as SVGIG (reference sequence).

The chain recombines TRBV11-2 with TRBJ1-5; no firm D call. Trimming stripped 1 base from V and 6 bases from J, with 22 bases between. The germline gives CDR1 SGHAT, CDR2 FQNNGV. The CDR3 is made up of 18 amino acids. This CDR3 is CASSLVRQLGPFGQPQHF. The CDR3 nucleotides are TGTGCCAGCAGCTTAGTGCGTCAACTAGGGCCATTTGGTCAGCCCCAGCATTTT.

The J gene is TRBJ2-7, the V gene TRBV2, with 13 bases identical to TRBD2. Germline CDR1 SNHLY, CDR2 FYNNEI. The J segment lost 2 bases and the V segment lost 6 bases, leaving 4 bases of the junction unmatched. The CDR3 loop spans 15 amino acids. CDR3 sequence (DNA): TGTGCCAGCAGGCCCGGACTAGCGGGGGCCTACGAGCAGTACTTC. It is translated as CASRPGLAGAYEQYF.

The chain couples TRBV4-2 to TRBJ1-2; 7 bases match TRBD1. V was clipped by 0 bases and J by 5 bases; unmatched bases: 24. The CDR3 covers 21 residues. From germline, CDR1 is LGHNA and CDR2 YNFKEQ. CDR3 amino acids: CASSQDLSKGPGTARPYGYTF. DNA of the CDR3: TGTGCCAGCAGCCAAGATCTAAGTAAGGGGCCCGGGACAGCTAGACCATATGGCTACACCTTC.

The chain joins TRBV7-3 to TRBJ1-3, with TRBD1 as a possible D gene (6 bases). Trimming left V 4 bases short and J 3 bases short, with 16 bases between. The CDR3 has 16 residues. Germline CDR1 SGHTA, CDR2 FQGTGA. The CDR3 bases are TGTGCCAGCAGCTCACACCGACAGGTAAGTGGAAACACCATATATTTT. Encoded protein: CASSSHRQVSGNTIYF.

The chain links TRBV11-2 to TRBJ2-1; 8 bases agree with TRBD2. Germline V gene data show CDR1 as SGHAT and CDR2 as FQNNGV. The CDR3 length is 17 residues. The junction had 9 bases not matched to a gene; V was cut back by 3 bases and J by 2 bases. The CDR3 bases are TGTGCCAGCAGCTTTAAAGGTGGCGGGAGGCCCTACAATGAGCAGTTCTTC. It codes for CASSFKGGGRPYNEQFF.

The chain recombines TRBV14 with TRBJ2-3; D could derive from TRBD1 or TRBD2 (6 bases each). Germline assignment: CDR1 SGHDN and CDR2 FVKESK. The germline V and J ends were trimmed by 6 bases and 11 bases, with 18 bases remaining between them. This CDR3 is built from 13 residues. CDR3 residues: CASSLLRGLGQYF. Here the CDR3 DNA reads TGTGCCAGCAGTTTGCTTCGGGGGCTCGGGCAGTATTTT.

The V and J genes are TRBV30 and TRBJ2-3; TRBD2 aligns across 9 bases. Germline V gives CDR1 GTSNPN, CDR2 SVGIG (reference sequence). The CDR3 is 15 amino acids. J gave up 4 bases and V 4 bases, and 9 bases lay outside the gene matches. The CDR3 nucleotides read TGTGCCTGGACCCGAGACAGCGGGGGGCCAGATACGCAGTATTTT. Protein product: CAWTRDSGGPDTQYF.

This chain links TRBV7-8 with TRBJ2-7; tentatively, D is TRBD1 (6 bases). The V gene lost 5 bases and the J gene lost 5 bases, with 13 bases spanning the gap. The CDR3 is 13 amino acids. In germline, CDR1 is SGHVS, CDR2 FQNEAQ. CDR3 sequence: CASSTYRADEQYF. CDR3 coding DNA: TGTGCCAGCAGCACGTACAGGGCCGACGAGCAGTACTTC.